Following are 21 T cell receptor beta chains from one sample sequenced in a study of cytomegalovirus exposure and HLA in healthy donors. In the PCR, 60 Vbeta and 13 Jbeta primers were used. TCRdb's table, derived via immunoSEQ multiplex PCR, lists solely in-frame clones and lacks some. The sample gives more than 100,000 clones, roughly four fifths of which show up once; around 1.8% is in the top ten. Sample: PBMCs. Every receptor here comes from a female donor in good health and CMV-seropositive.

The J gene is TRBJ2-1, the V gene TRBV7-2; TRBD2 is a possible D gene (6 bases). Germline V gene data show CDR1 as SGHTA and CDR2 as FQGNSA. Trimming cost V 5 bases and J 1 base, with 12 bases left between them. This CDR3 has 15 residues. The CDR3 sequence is CASSPLAASYNEQFF. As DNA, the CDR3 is TGTGCCAGCAGCCCACTAGCCGCATCCTACAATGAGCAGTTCTTC.

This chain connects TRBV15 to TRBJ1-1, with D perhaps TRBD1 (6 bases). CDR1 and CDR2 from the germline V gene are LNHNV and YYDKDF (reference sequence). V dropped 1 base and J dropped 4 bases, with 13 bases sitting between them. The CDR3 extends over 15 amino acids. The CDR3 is CATSRGPTGRTEAFF. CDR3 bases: TGTGCCACCAGCAGAGGGCCCACAGGGCGCACTGAAGCTTTCTTT.

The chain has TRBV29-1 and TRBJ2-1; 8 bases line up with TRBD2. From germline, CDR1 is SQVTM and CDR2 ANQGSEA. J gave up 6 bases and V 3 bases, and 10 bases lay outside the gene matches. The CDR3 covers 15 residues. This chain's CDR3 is CSVEVPAGVGNEQFF. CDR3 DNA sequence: TGCAGCGTTGAGGTACCAGCGGGAGTGGGCAATGAGCAGTTCTTC.

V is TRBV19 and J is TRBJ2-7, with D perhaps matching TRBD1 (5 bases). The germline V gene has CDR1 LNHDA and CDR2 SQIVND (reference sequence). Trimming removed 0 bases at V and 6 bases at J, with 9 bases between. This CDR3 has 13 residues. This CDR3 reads CASSIDRVSEQYF. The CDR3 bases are TGTGCCAGTAGTATAGACAGGGTGAGCGAGCAGTACTTC.

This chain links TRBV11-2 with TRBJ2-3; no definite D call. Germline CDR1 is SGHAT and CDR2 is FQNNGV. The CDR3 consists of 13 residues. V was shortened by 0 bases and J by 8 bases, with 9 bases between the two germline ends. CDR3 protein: CASSLENSGTQYF. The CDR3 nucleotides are TGTGCCAGCAGCTTAGAGAATTCGGGTACGCAGTATTTT. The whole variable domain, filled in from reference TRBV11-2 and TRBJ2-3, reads EAGVAQSPRYKIIEKRQSVAFWCNPISGHATLYWYQQILGQGPKLLIQFQNNGVVDDSQLPKDRFSAERLKGVDSTLKIQPAKLEDSAVYLCASSLENSGTQYFGPGTRLTVL.

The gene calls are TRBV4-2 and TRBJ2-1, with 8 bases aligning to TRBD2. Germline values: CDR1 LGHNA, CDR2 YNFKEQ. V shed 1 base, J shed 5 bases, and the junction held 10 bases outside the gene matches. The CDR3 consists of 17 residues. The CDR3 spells CASSQAGASGRNNEQFF. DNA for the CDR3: TGTGCCAGCAGCCAAGCCGGAGCTAGCGGGCGGAACAATGAGCAGTTCTTC.

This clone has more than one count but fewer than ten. DNA for the CDR3: TGTGCCAGCGGCTTAGGAGTCAATCAGCCCCAGCATTTT. Its protein is CASGLGVNQPQHF. The rearrangement links TRBV6-1 to TRBJ1-5; no clear D gene. The V end was cut by 8 bases, the J end by 3 bases, with 11 bases between. This CDR3 region has 13 residues. Germline assignment: CDR1 MNHNS and CDR2 SASEGT.

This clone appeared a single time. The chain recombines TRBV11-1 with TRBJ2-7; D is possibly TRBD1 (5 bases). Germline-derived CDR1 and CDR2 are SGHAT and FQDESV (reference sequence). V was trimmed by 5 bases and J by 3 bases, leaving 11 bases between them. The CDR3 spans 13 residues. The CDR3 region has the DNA TGTGCCAGCAGCGTAGAAAGGGGCTACGAGCAGTACTTC. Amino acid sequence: CASSVERGYEQYF. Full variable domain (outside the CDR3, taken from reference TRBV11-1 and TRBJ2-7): EAEVAQSPRYKITEKSQAVAFWCDPISGHATLYWYRQILGQGPELLVQFQDESVVDDSQLPKDRFSAERLKGVDSTLKIQPAELGDSAMYLCASSVERGYEQYFGPGTRLTVT.

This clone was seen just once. CDR3 loop: CASSLGQGWDTEAFF. DNA of the CDR3: TGTGCCAGCAGCTTAGGACAGGGGTGGGACACTGAAGCTTTCTTT. The genes are TRBV7-3 and TRBJ1-1; 9 bases line up with TRBD1. Per germline, CDR1 SGHTA and CDR2 FQGTGA. The CDR3 extends over 15 amino acids. Unmatched junction bases numbered 4, after V lost 2 bases and J lost 3 bases.

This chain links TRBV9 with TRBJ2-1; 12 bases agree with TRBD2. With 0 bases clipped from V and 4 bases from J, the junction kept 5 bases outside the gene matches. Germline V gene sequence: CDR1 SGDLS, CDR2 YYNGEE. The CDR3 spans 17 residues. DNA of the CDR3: TGTGCCAGCAGCGTAGGGCTAGCGGGAGGGCCGTACAATGAGCAGTTCTTC. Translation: CASSVGLAGGPYNEQFF.

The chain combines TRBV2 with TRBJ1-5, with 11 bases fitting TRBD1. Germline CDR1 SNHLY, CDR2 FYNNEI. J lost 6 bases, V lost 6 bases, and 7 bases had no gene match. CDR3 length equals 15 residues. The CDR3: CASRTGTGGVQPQHF. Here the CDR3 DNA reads TGTGCCAGCAGAACCGGGACAGGGGGAGTTCAGCCCCAGCATTTT.

This CDR3 reads CASSPIAGGPQETQYF. The CDR3 nucleotides are TGTGCCAGCAGCCCAATAGCGGGAGGTCCCCAAGAGACCCAGTACTTC. This rearrangement joins TRBV7-3 to TRBJ2-5, with 10 bases matching TRBD2. The CDR3 runs to 16 residues. V was pared by 5 bases and J by 1 base, with 7 bases of the junction left unmatched. Germline V gene data show CDR1 as SGHTA and CDR2 as FQGTGA. The full variable domain, completed using reference TRBV7-3 and TRBJ2-5, is GAGVSQTPSNKVTEKGKYVELRCDPISGHTALYWYRQSLGQGPEFLIYFQGTGAADDSGLPNDRFFAVRPEGSVSTLKIQRTERGDSAVYLCASSPIAGGPQETQYFGPGTRLLVL.

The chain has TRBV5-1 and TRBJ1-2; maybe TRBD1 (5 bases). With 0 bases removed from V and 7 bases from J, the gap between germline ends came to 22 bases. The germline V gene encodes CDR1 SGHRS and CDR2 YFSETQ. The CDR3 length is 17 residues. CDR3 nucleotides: TGCGCCAGCAGCTTGGAACCAACGGACCGTTCCGGGGGTGGCTACACCTTC. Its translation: CASSLEPTDRSGGGYTF.

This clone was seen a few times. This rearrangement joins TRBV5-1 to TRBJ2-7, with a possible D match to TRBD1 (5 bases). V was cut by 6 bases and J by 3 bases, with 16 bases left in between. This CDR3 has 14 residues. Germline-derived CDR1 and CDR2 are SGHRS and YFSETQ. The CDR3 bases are TGCGCCAGCAAGTTTACCGAAGGGGTCTACGAGCAGTACTTC. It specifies CASKFTEGVYEQYF.

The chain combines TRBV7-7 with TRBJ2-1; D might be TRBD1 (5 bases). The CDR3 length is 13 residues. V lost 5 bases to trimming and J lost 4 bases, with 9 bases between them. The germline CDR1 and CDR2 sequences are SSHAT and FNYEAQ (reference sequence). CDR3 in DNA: TGTGCCAGCAGCCAGGACATTTACAATGAGCAGTTCTTC. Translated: CASSQDIYNEQFF. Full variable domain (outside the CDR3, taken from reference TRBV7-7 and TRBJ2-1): GAGVSQSPRYKVTKRGQDVTLRCDPISSHATLYWYQQALGQGPEFLTYFNYEAQPDKSGLPSDRFSAERPEGSISTLTIQRTEQRDSAMYRCASSQDIYNEQFFGPGTRLTVL.

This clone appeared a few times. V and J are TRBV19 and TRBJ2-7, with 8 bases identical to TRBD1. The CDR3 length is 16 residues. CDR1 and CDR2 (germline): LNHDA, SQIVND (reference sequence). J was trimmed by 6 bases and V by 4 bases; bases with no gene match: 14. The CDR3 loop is CASSNRLTDRAGEQYF. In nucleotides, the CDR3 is TGTGCCAGTAGTAACAGACTCACGGACAGGGCTGGCGAGCAGTACTTC.

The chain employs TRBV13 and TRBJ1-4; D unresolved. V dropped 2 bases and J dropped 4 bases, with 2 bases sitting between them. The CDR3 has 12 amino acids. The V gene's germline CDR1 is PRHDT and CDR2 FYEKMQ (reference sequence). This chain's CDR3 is CASSLRNEKLFF. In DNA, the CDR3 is TGTGCCAGCAGCTTACGTAATGAAAAACTGTTTTTT.

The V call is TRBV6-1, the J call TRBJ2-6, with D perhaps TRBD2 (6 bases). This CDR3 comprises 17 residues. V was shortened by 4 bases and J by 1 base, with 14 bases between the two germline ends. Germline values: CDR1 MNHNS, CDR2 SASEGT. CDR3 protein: CASSGAGTESGANVLTF. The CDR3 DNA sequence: TGTGCCAGCAGTGGCGCCGGGACTGAGTCTGGGGCCAACGTCCTGACTTTC.

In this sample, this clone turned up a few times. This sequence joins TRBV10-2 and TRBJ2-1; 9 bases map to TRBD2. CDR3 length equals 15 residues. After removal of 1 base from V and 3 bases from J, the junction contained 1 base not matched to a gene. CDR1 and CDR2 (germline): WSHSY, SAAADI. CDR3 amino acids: CASSELRGGYNEQFF. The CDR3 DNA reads TGCGCCAGCAGTGAGTTGCGGGGGGGCTACAATGAGCAGTTCTTC.

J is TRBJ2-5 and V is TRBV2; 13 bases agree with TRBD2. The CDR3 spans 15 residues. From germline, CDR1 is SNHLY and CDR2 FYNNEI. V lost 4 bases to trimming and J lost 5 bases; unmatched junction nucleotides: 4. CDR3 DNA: TGTGCCAGCAGTGCAACACTAGCGGGGGGGGAGACCCAGTACTTC. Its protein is CASSATLAGGETQYF.

As DNA, the CDR3 is TGCGCCAGCCAGCTAGCGGGGGGTTACAATGAGCAGTTCTTC. This translates into CASQLAGGYNEQFF. The rearrangement links TRBV10-2 to TRBJ2-1, with 11 bases identical to TRBD2. The germline gives CDR1 WSHSY, CDR2 SAAADI. The CDR3 loop spans 14 amino acids. Trimming cost V 8 bases and J 4 bases; bases outside gene matches: 4.